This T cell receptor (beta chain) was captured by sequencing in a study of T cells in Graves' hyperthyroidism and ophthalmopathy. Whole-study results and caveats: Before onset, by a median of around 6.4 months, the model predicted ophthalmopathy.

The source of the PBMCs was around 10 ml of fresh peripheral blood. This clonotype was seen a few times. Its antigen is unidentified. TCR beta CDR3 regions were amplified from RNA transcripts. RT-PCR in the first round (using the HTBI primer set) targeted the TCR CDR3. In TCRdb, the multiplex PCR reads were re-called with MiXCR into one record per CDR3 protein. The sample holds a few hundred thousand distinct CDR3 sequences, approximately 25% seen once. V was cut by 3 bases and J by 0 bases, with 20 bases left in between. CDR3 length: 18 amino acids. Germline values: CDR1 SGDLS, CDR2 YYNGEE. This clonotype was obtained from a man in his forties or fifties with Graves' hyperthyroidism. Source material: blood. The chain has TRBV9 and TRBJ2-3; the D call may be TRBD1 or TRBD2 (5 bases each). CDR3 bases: TGTGCCAGCAGCGAGGGGTATCGATCATGGACTAGCACAGATACGCAGTATTTT. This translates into CASSEGYRSWTSTDTQYF. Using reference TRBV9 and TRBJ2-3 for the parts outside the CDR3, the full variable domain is DSGVTQTPKHLITATGQRVTLRCSPRSGDLSVYWYQQSLDQGLQFLIQYYNGEERAKGNILERFSAQQFPDLHSELNLSSLELGDSALYFCASSEGYRSWTSTDTQYFGPGTRLTVL.